This T cell receptor (beta chain) is from a study of Graves' ophthalmopathy and Graves' hyperthyroidism. Study conclusions and caveats: Among expanded thyroid clonotypes above 0.001 frequency, most also occurred in blood. Ophthalmopathy was separated from stable hyperthyroidism by a 13-signature model with over 85% sensitivity and over 70% specificity.

For repertoire sequencing, the TCR beta CDR3 regions were amplified from RNA transcripts. Second-round multiplex PCR came after first-round RT-PCR with HTBI primers. TCRdb independently ran MiXCR on the multiplex PCR reads; one entry per CDR3 protein. The sample lists a few hundred thousand distinct CDR3 sequences, approximately 20% occurring once. There are many counts of this clonotype. Its matching antigen is unknown. Unmatched junction bases numbered 5, after V lost 6 bases and J lost 3 bases. This CDR3 region has 14 residues. Other autoimmune diseases, uncontrolled infections, pregnancy or lactation excluded patients from enrollment. Diagnosis was based on clinical symptoms, serum thyroxine, TRAb, thyroid ultrasound and orbital computed tomography.

Sequenced sample: peripheral blood. The sequence was obtained from a woman aged 18-29 years with Graves' ophthalmopathy. The chain links TRBV12-3 or TRBV12-4 to TRBJ1-3, with 7 bases aligning to TRBD1. Here the CDR3 reads CASSSTGYGNTIYF. In DNA, the CDR3 is TGTGCCAGCAGCTCGACAGGGTATGGAAACACCATATATTTT.